The 5 T cell receptor beta chains below all came from one sample that was sequenced in a study of T cell responses to AZD1222 COVID-19 vaccine. Some clones are missing from TCRdb's copy, which holds only in-frame ones; the method was immunoSEQ multiplex PCR. The sample shows approximately 35,000 clones, 86% of them seen only once. The sequences come from peripheral blood, collected on day 0 of AZD1222 vaccination. The receptor source for this set is an adult in good health.

J is TRBJ2-1 and V is TRBV4-1; 7 bases align to TRBD1. There are 14 residues in the CDR3. The J segment lost 5 bases and the V segment lost 5 bases, leaving 6 bases of the junction unmatched. CDR1 and CDR2 (germline): MGHRA, YSYEKL. CDR3 coding DNA: TGCGCCAGCAGCTCCTTTGACAGGGACAATGAGCAGTTCTTC. Protein: CASSSFDRDNEQFF.

The chain uses TRBV5-3 and TRBJ1-2; 8 nucleotides align to TRBD1. TRBV5-3 is filed as an ORF, its function uncertain. Trimming cost V 3 bases and J 5 bases; bases outside gene matches: 18. The CDR3 contains 18 residues. The CDR3 DNA sequence: TGTGCCAGAAGCTGGACCTTGGACAGGGCCCCGCACCTATATGGCTACACCTTC. It yields the protein CARSWTLDRAPHLYGYTF.

This clone was seen a handful of times. The J gene is TRBJ1-4, the V gene TRBV7-9; D not certain. CDR1 SEHNR and CDR2 FQNEAQ come from the germline V gene (reference sequence). The V end was cut by 4 bases, the J end by 3 bases, with 9 bases between. The CDR3 totals 14 residues. The CDR3 DNA reads TGTGCCAGCAGCTCGAATCCATCTAATGAAAAACTGTTTTTT. Residues: CASSSNPSNEKLFF.

In its sample, this clone was seen a few times. The V and J genes are TRBV30 and TRBJ2-5, with D tentatively TRBD2 (6 bases). This CDR3 contains 13 residues. Germline assignment: CDR1 GTSNPN and CDR2 SVGIG (reference sequence). V lost 5 bases and J lost 4, with 14 bases in between. The CDR3 loop reads CAWARRVRETQYF. CDR3 DNA sequence: TGTGCCTGGGCTCGGAGGGTCCGAGAGACCCAGTACTTC.

This chain connects TRBV2 to TRBJ2-7, with 8 bases fitting TRBD1. The CDR3 length is 16 residues. Germline V gene data show CDR1 as SNHLY and CDR2 as FYNNEI. V was pared by 3 bases and J by 5 bases, with 12 bases of the junction left unmatched. This CDR3 reads CASSDDTRDRKDEQYF. The CDR3 coding sequence is TGTGCCAGCAGTGATGATACCCGGGACAGGAAGGACGAGCAGTACTTC.